This T cell receptor beta chain was found in a study of technical replicates of blood from several donors. Some clones are missing from TCRdb's copy, which holds only in-frame ones; the method was immunoSEQ multiplex PCR. The sample shows some 50,000 clones, 94% of them seen only once. V lost 7 bases and J lost 8, with 11 bases in between. Germline CDR1 is MDHEN and CDR2 is SYDVKM. The CDR3 totals 11 residues. Sequencing input: T cells isolated from PBMCs. The receptor was derived from a human donor in good health. The rearrangement joins TRBV28 to TRBJ1-2; D is unclear. The CDR3 DNA sequence: TGTGCCAGCACCTTTGAGGAGGGCTACACCTTC. Amino acids: CASTFEEGYTF.